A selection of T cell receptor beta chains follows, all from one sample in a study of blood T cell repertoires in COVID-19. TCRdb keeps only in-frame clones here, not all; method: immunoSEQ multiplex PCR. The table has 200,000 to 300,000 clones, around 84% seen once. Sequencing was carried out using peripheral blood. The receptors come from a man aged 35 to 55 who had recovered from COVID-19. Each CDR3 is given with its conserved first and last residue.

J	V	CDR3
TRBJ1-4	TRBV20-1	CSARSNEKLFF
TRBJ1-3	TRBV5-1	CASSLGGTGNTIYF
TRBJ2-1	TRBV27	CASSFGTPARLGSYNEQFF
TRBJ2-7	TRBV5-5	CASSLALAPLYEQYF
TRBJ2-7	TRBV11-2	CASSLEPGSYEQYF
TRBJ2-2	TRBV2	CASGGVWAVGSNTGELFF
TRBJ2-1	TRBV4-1	CASSQVVGTSGNNEQFF
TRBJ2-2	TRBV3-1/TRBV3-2	CASSQDPSGGYCTGELFF
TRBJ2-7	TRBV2	CASSVLAGGSYEQYF
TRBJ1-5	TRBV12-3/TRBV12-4	CASTTETDQPQHF
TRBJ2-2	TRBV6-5	CASSPYTGELFF
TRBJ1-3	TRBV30	CAWSGVTYSGNTIYF
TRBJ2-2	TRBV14	CASSPPLARTGFRTGELFF
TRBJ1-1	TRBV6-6	CASSPPFSDSLMNTEAFF
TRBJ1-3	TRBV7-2	CASSPRVASGNTIYF
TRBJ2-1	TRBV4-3	CASSQGPAGATFSYNEQFF
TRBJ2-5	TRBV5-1	CASNRFGGQETQYF
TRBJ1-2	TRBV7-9	CASSLTGQTSNYGYTF
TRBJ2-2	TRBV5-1	CASSETGRELFF
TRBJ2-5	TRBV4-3	CASSQVGEGETQYF
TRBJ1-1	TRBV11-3	CASSPGQGGSNTEAFF
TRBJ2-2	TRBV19	CASTLRRGLAVTTGELFF
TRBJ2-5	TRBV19	CASSTGGYFQETQYF
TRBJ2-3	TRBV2	CASRGPRLGGGLTEDTQYF
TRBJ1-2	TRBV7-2	CASSLTRAGGYTF
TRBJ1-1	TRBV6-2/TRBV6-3	CASSLQGSTEAFF
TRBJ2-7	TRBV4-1	CASSQEGTSGSGHEQYF
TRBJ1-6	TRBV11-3	CASSLRGGLLGSPLHF
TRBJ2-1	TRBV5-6	CASSLTSGGINEQFF
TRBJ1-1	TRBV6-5	CVSRRGNTEAFF
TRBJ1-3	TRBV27	CASSLKFRTGSFPSGNTIYF
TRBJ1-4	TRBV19	CASSASGGPNEKLFF
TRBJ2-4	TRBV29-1	CSVHGLGVNIQYF
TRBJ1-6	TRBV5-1	CASSLDRGAGSPLHF
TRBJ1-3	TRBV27	CASSPIQGVGNTIYF
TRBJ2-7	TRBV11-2	CASSLEGGRWYEQYF
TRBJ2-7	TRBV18	CASSYDTSEQYF
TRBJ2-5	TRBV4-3	CASSQGAQLYQETQYF
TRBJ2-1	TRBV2	CASSEETSGRGEFF
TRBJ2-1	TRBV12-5	CASENGAYNEQFF
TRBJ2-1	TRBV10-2	CASRQPNEQFF
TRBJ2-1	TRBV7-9	CASSRTGVGVDEQFF
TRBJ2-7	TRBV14	CASSLLVAGAYEQYF
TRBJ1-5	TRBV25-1	CASSDSRQALSTQHF
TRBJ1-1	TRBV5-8	CASSLFSQGATTEAFF
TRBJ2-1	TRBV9	CASSVEPGRLYNEQFF
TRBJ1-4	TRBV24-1	CATRPATNEKLFF
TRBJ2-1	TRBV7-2	CASSLIPGGYNEQFF